These 21 T cell receptor beta chains came from one sample sequenced in a study of PD-L1 blockade in urothelial cancer. Time point of the sample: peripheral blood 6 weeks after treatment start. Clones were read by immunoSEQ multiplex PCR, and TCRdb kept only the in-frame ones, dropping some. In the table there are some 120,000 clones, more than 75% of which are singletons. The sample in question was PBMCs, obtained around atezolizumab (anti-PD-L1) treatment. These receptors all come from a man in his fifties or sixties with urothelial cancer.

The rearrangement links TRBV30 to TRBJ1-2, with D possibly matching TRBD1 (5 bases). In germline, CDR1 is GTSNPN, CDR2 SVGIG (reference sequence). Trimming stripped 5 bases from V and 5 bases from J, with 12 bases between. The CDR3 extends over 12 amino acids. For the CDR3, the DNA is TGTGCCTGGCAAACCAGGGTGTATGGCTACACCTTC. It specifies CAWQTRVYGYTF.

This chain links TRBV15 with TRBJ1-4; 11 bases match TRBD1. Germline assignment: CDR1 LNHNV and CDR2 YYDKDF (reference sequence). The V gene end was trimmed by 0 bases and the J gene end by 8 bases; junction bases not matched to a gene: 5. The CDR3 totals 16 residues. CDR3 protein: CATSREGTGGEEKLFF. CDR3 nucleotide sequence: TGTGCCACCAGCAGAGAAGGGACAGGGGGAGAGGAAAAACTGTTTTTT.

This sequence joins TRBV9 and TRBJ1-3; D remains unclear. There are 13 residues in the CDR3. The germline V gene encodes CDR1 SGDLS and CDR2 YYNGEE. V was shortened by 4 bases and J by 1 base, with 6 bases between the two germline ends. CDR3 coding DNA: TGTGCCAGCAGCCCCCGGTCTGGAAACACCATATATTTT. It specifies CASSPRSGNTIYF.

The gene calls are TRBV5-1 and TRBJ2-7; D is possibly TRBD1 (6 bases). Germline lookup yields CDR1 SGHRS and CDR2 YFSETQ. Trimming cost V 1 base and J 7 bases, with 12 bases left between them. The length of the CDR3 is 13 residues. CDR3 amino acids: CASSLYRVEEQYF. The CDR3 DNA follows: TGCGCCAGCAGCTTGTACAGGGTGGAAGAGCAGTACTTC.

The V gene is TRBV28, the J gene TRBJ2-1; 9 bases agree with TRBD2. V lost 6 bases and J lost 10; bases outside the gene matches: 13. Germline assignment: CDR1 MDHEN and CDR2 SYDVKM. CDR3 size: 15 residues. CDR3 amino acids: CASSHQAGGLWEQFF. The CDR3, as DNA: TGTGCCAGCAGCCACCAAGCGGGAGGTTTGTGGGAGCAGTTCTTC.

The genes are TRBV7-9 and TRBJ2-1; possible D gene TRBD1, 7 bases. Germline V gives CDR1 SEHNR, CDR2 FQNEAQ (reference sequence). V lost 1 base and J 7 bases, leaving 14 bases between the germline ends. The CDR3 runs to 15 residues. The CDR3 sequence: CASSLGRGRRNEQFF. In DNA form, the CDR3 reads TGTGCCAGCAGCTTAGGGAGGGGGCGGCGAAATGAGCAGTTCTTC. The entire variable domain, with the rest obtained from reference TRBV7-9 and TRBJ2-1, is as follows: DTGVSQNPRHKITKRGQNVTFRCDPISEHNRLYWYRQTLGQGPEFLTYFQNEAQLEKSRLLSDRFSAERPKGSFSTLEIQRTEQGDSAMYLCASSLGRGRRNEQFFGPGTRLTVL.

J is TRBJ2-5 and V is TRBV5-1; 7 bases line up with TRBD2. V was pared by 2 bases and J by 3 bases, with 4 bases of the junction left unmatched. The CDR3 is 14 residues long. CDR1 is SGHRS and CDR2 is YFSETQ in the germline V gene. The CDR3 DNA is TGCGCCAGCAGCTTAATCGGGAGGAAAGAGACCCAGTACTTC. It is translated as CASSLIGRKETQYF.

The rearrangement uses TRBV10-3 and TRBJ1-2, with D maybe TRBD1 (6 bases). The CDR3 length is 13 residues. CDR1 is ENHRY and CDR2 is SYGVKD in the germline V gene. Deletions cut 9 bases from V and 2 bases from J, with 13 bases between. CDR3 in amino acids: CAMRETGNYGYTF. As DNA, the CDR3 is TGTGCCATGCGGGAGACAGGAAACTATGGCTACACCTTC.

The CDR3 protein is CSIPGLAITYEQYF. The CDR3 nucleotides read TGCAGCATACCGGGACTAGCGATAACCTACGAGCAGTACTTC. The chain carries TRBV29-1 and TRBJ2-7; TRBD2 aligns across 10 bases. Germline V gives CDR1 SQVTM, CDR2 ANQGSEA. The CDR3 consists of 14 residues. The ends lost 8 bases at V and 2 bases at J; junction bases unmatched: 9.

This sequence joins TRBV18 and TRBJ2-1; tentative D call: TRBD2 (5 bases). This CDR3 has 14 amino acids. Germline V gene sequence: CDR1 KGHSH, CDR2 LQKENI. V dropped 3 bases and J dropped 7 bases, with 13 bases sitting between them. CDR3 coding DNA: TGTGCCAGCTCACCTGGGATCCGGGGTAATGAGCAGTTCTTC. Amino acids: CASSPGIRGNEQFF.

This sequence joins TRBV19 and TRBJ2-3, with 13 positions matching TRBD2. Trimming cost V 6 bases and J 2 bases; bases outside gene matches: 5. The CDR3 runs to 16 residues. CDR1 is LNHDA and CDR2 is SQIVND in the germline V gene (reference sequence). In DNA form, the CDR3 reads TGTGCCAGTAGCCAGGGACTAGCGGGGAACACAGATACGCAGTATTTT. Translated, it gives CASSQGLAGNTDTQYF.

The gene calls are TRBV5-1 and TRBJ2-5; 10 bases agree with TRBD2. CDR1 and CDR2 from the germline V gene are SGHRS and YFSETQ. The CDR3 contains 18 residues. The V and J ends lost 4 bases and 5 bases, in that order; junction bases with no gene match: 17. CDR3 DNA sequence: TGCGCCAGCAGCCTAAGACCCGCCAGCGGGAGGGCCTTCGAGACCCAGTACTTC. Translating gives CASSLRPASGRAFETQYF.

The chain combines TRBV6-5 with TRBJ1-1; 10 bases are shared with TRBD1. J gave up 9 bases and V 0 bases, and 1 base lay outside the gene matches. The CDR3 is 13 residues long. Germline V gives CDR1 MNHEY, CDR2 SVGAGI. CDR3 sequence: CASSYSGQGQAFF. CDR3 DNA sequence: TGTGCCAGCAGTTACTCGGGACAGGGGCAAGCTTTCTTT.

In this sample, this clone turned up a few times. The gene calls are TRBV18 and TRBJ1-1; D not resolved. Germline-derived CDR1 and CDR2 are KGHSH and LQKENI. V was pared by 2 bases and J by 7 bases, with 20 bases between. This CDR3 is 16 amino acids long. DNA of the CDR3: TGTGCCAGCTCACCATACGTACGTGAGGGCGCGGGTGAAGCTTTCTTT. It encodes CASSPYVREGAGEAFF.

This clone appeared many times. The chain is built from TRBV7-3 and TRBJ2-5, with D possibly TRBD1 on 6 matching bases. Germline V gene lookup returns CDR1 SGHTA and CDR2 FQGTGA. V dropped 3 bases and J dropped 4 bases, with 15 bases sitting between them. This CDR3 is 15 amino acids long. For the CDR3, the DNA is TGTGCCAGCAGCTTTCAAAGCGGCAGGGGAGAGACCCAGTACTTC. Its protein is CASSFQSGRGETQYF.

A few counts support this clone. Different DNA sequences within this sample yield the same CDR3. V and J are TRBV6-5 and TRBJ1-5; 10 positions match TRBD1. Germline V CDR1 and CDR2: MNHEY, SVGAGI. The CDR3 covers 14 residues. Germline trimming cut 6 bases from V and 4 bases from J; bases unmatched to any gene: 3. The CDR3: CASSWGQGNQPQHF. DNA for the CDR3: TGTGCCAGCAGCTGGGGACAGGGGAATCAGCCCCAGCATTTT.

The rearrangement links TRBV6-5 to TRBJ1-2; 7 bases align to TRBD1. CDR1 is MNHEY and CDR2 is SVGAGI in the germline V gene. This CDR3 comprises 14 residues. V was clipped by 2 bases and J by 3 bases; unmatched bases: 3. The CDR3 spells CASSYRGRDYGYTF. The DNA for the CDR3 is TGTGCCAGCAGTTACAGGGGGCGCGACTATGGCTACACCTTC.

The chain joins TRBV15 to TRBJ1-2; D might be TRBD1 (5 bases). Trimming pared 5 bases from V and 4 bases from J, leaving 17 bases between. Looked up from germline, CDR1 is LNHNV and CDR2 is YYDKDF (reference sequence). This CDR3 region has 15 residues. In DNA, the CDR3 is TGTGCCACCAGCGTGGGTGACAGTAACATCTATGGCTACACCTTC. Residues: CATSVGDSNIYGYTF.

Only one count was recorded for this clone. The chain employs TRBV28 and TRBJ2-7, with D tentatively TRBD2 (5 bases). CDR1 and CDR2 (germline): MDHEN, SYDVKM. The V gene lost 5 bases and the J gene lost 0 bases, with 17 bases spanning the gap. The CDR3 extends over 16 amino acids. CDR3 residues: CASSLRDLRNSYEQYF. CDR3 bases: TGTGCCAGCAGTCTACGGGATCTCCGAAACTCCTACGAGCAGTACTTC.

This clone was observed a single time. The CDR3 nucleotides are TGTGCCAGCAGCGCGTCCGGGACAGGGTCCTACGAGCAGTACTTC. Amino acids: CASSASGTGSYEQYF. V usage is TRBV11-3 and J usage is TRBJ2-7; 9 nucleotides align to TRBD1. CDR1 SGHNT and CDR2 YENEEA come from the germline V gene. After removal of 5 bases from V and 1 base from J, the junction contained 6 bases not matched to a gene. This CDR3 is 15 amino acids long.

The chain has TRBV28 and TRBJ1-1; D is possibly TRBD1 (6 bases). This CDR3 spans 10 amino acids. The ends were cut back, 5 bases at V and 8 bases at J, with 6 bases in the middle. Per the germline V gene, CDR1 is MDHEN and CDR2 is SYDVKM. This chain's CDR3 is CASSTGEAFF. CDR3 nucleotides: TGTGCCAGCAGTACAGGGGAAGCTTTCTTT.